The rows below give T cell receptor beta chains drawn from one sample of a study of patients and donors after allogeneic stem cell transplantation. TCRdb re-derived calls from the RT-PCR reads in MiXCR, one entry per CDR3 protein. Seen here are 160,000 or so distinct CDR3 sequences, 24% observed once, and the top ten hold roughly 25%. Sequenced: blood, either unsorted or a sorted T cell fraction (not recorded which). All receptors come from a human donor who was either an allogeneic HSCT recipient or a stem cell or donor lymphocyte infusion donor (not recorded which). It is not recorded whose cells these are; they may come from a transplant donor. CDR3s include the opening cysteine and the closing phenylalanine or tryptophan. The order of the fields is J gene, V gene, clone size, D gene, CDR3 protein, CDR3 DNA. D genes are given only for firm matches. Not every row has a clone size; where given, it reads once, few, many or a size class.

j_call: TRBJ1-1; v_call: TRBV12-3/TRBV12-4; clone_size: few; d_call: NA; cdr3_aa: CASTWGGVNTEAFF; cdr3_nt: TGTGCCAGCACCTGGGGGGGAGTGAACACTGAAGCTTTCTTT
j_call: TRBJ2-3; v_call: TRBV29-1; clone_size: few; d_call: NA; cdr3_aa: CSVEELDTQYF; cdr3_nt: TGCAGCGTTGAAGAGCTAGATACGCAGTATTTT
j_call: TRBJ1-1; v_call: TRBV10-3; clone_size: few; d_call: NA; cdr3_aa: CAIKSGRYTGTEAFF; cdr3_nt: TGTGCCATCAAATCCGGCAGGTACACTGGGACTGAAGCTTTCTTT
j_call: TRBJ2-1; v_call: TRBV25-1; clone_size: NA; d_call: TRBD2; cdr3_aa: CASTMAGGPRNEQFF; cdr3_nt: TGTGCCAGCACGATGGCGGGAGGGCCAAGGAATGAGCAGTTCTTC
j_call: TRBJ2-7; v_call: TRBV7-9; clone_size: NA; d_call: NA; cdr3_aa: CASSFKEGGSVPYEQYF; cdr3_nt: TGTGCCAGCAGCTTTAAAGAAGGGGGATCGGTCCCCTACGAGCAGTACTTC
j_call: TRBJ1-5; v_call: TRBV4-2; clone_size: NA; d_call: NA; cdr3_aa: CASSRQIGTLVSQPQHF; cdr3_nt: TGTGCCAGCAGCCGCCAAATTGGGACATTGGTGAGTCAGCCCCAGCATTTT
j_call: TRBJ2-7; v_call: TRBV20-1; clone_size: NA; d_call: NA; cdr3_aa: CSARDWRGPYEQYF; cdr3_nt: TGCAGTGCCAGAGACTGGCGGGGCCCCTACGAGCAGTACTTC
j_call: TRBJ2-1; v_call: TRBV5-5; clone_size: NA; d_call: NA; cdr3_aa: CASSFQGPEQFF; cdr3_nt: TGTGCCAGCAGCTTCCAGGGGCCCGAGCAGTTCTTC
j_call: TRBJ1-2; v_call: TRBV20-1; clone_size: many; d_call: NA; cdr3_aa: CSATQGIDYGYTF; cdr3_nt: TGCAGTGCCACACAGGGCATAGACTATGGCTACACCTTC
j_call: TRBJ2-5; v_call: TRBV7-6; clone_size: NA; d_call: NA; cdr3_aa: CASSLVGSKGPETQYF; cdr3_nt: TGTGCCAGCAGCTTAGTAGGTAGTAAGGGTCCGGAGACCCAGTACTTC
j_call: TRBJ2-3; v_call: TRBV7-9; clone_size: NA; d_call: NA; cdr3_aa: CASSETTADTQYF; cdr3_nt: TGTGCCAGCAGCGAGACTACCGCAGATACGCAGTATTTT